Following are 22 T cell receptor beta chains from one sample sequenced in a study of T cell repertoires in cytomegalovirus infection. No antigen is known for these receptors. Via MiXCR, TCRdb re-called the reads, giving one row per CDR3 protein. The table lists fewer than 650,000 distinct CDR3 sequences, about 39% of them singletons. Here the sequenced sample was cultured PBMCs, taken from culture after CMV antigen stimulation. These TCRs come from a human donor in good health (CMV status not recorded). Some clones in this sample may be carry-over from other donors' samples.

This clonotype was picked up a small number of times. This chain connects TRBV7-2 to TRBJ1-1; D may be TRBD1 (5 bases). Germline V lookup: CDR1 SGHTA, CDR2 FQGNSA. The V and J ends lost 4 bases and 4 bases respectively, with 10 bases between them. The CDR3 covers 13 residues. The CDR3 is CASSSDSTTEAFF. DNA of the CDR3: TGTGCCAGCAGCTCCGACAGCACCACTGAAGCTTTCTTT.

This clonotype was counted a few times. The V and J genes are TRBV10-3 and TRBJ1-1; D might be TRBD1 (5 bases). Germline V gene lookup returns CDR1 ENHRY and CDR2 SYGVKD. The CDR3 totals 15 residues. V was pared by 4 bases and J by 0 bases, with 12 bases between. CDR3 sequence reads: CAISVREGLNTEAFF. The CDR3, as DNA: TGTGCCATCAGTGTGAGGGAGGGACTGAACACTGAAGCTTTCTTT.

The rearrangement links TRBV12-3 or TRBV12-4 to TRBJ1-5, with D unresolved. The CDR3 loop spans 12 amino acids. Between the trimmed V and J ends, which lost 6 bases and 4 bases, there was a span of 7 bases. The CDR3 spells CASRPGNQPQHF. CDR3 coding DNA: TGTGCCAGCAGACCAGGTAATCAGCCCCAGCATTTT.

The table lists this clonotype with a few counts. V is TRBV14 and J is TRBJ1-1; 7 positions agree with TRBD1. V trimming: 3 bases; J trimming: 3 bases; junction bases outside the gene matches: 16. Germline CDR1 reads SGHDN; CDR2 reads FVKESK. CDR3 size: 18 residues. CDR3 nucleotide sequence: TGTGCCAGCAGCCAGTTTTCGGGACAGAGGTTGCGCGACACTGAAGCTTTCTTT. It yields the protein CASSQFSGQRLRDTEAFF. The full variable domain, its missing parts supplied by reference TRBV14 and TRBJ1-1, is EAGVTQFPSHSVIEKGQTVTLRCDPISGHDNLYWYRRVMGKEIKFLLHFVKESKQDESGMPNNRFLAERTGGTYSTLKVQPAELEDSGVYFCASSQFSGQRLRDTEAFFGQGTRLTVV.

This clonotype was seen a handful of times. V is TRBV6-5 and J is TRBJ2-7, with a tentative D call TRBD1 (6 bases). Per the germline V gene, CDR1 is MNHEY and CDR2 is SVGAGI. This CDR3 is 17 amino acids long. Deletions cut 0 bases from V and 1 base from J, with 16 bases between. The CDR3 region has the DNA TGTGCCAGCAGTTACTCGGCCGGACAGAAGGTTTCCTACGAGCAGTACTTC. Translation gives CASSYSAGQKVSYEQYF.

Only a few counts were recorded for this clonotype. The chain joins TRBV7-6 to TRBJ1-1; D gene unclear. V was pared by 3 bases and J by 4 bases, with 9 bases between. Germline CDR1 and CDR2: SGHVS and FNYEAQ. This CDR3 is 13 amino acids long. CDR3 amino acids: CASSLGSFTEAFF. CDR3 DNA: TGTGCCAGCAGCTTGGGGAGTTTCACTGAAGCTTTCTTT. The full variable domain, rest sourced from reference TRBV7-6 and TRBJ1-1, is GAGVSQSPRYKVTKRGQDVALRCDPISGHVSLYWYRQALGQGPEFLTYFNYEAQQDKSGLPNDRFSAERPEGSISTLTIQRTEQRDSAMYRCASSLGSFTEAFFGQGTRLTVV.

The chain uses TRBV29-1 and TRBJ2-1; 10 positions match TRBD2. The CDR3 runs 17 residues. V was clipped by 0 bases and J by 0 bases; unmatched bases: 5. Germline V CDR1 and CDR2: SQVTM, ANQGSEA. CDR3 protein: CSVEDQASGSSYNEQFF. CDR3 sequence (DNA): TGCAGCGTTGAAGATCAGGCTAGCGGGAGCTCCTACAATGAGCAGTTCTTC.

This clonotype was counted a few times. V usage is TRBV12-3 or TRBV12-4 and J usage is TRBJ1-6, with D tentatively TRBD1 (5 bases). This CDR3 is 16 amino acids long. With 3 bases removed from V and 0 bases from J, the gap between germline ends came to 9 bases. The CDR3 sequence: CASSFHDSSYNSPLHF. Written as DNA, the CDR3 is TGTGCCAGCAGTTTCCACGACAGCTCCTATAATTCACCCCTCCACTTT.

This clonotype was seen a handful of times. The gene calls are TRBV7-9 and TRBJ1-2; D is undetermined. The length of the CDR3 is 12 residues. From germline, CDR1 is SEHNR and CDR2 FQNEAQ (reference sequence). The germline V and J ends were trimmed by 2 bases and 4 bases, with 5 bases remaining between them. CDR3 coding DNA: TGTGCCAGCAGCTTAAATATCTATGGCTACACCTTC. This gives the protein CASSLNIYGYTF.

This chain connects TRBV2 to TRBJ2-3; the D is unclear. The CDR3 totals 14 residues. V lost 6 bases and J lost 0, with 10 bases in between. The V gene's germline CDR1 is SNHLY and CDR2 FYNNEI. CDR3 DNA: TGTGCCAGCAGATGGATTGATAGCACAGATACGCAGTATTTT. Its protein is CASRWIDSTDTQYF.

J is TRBJ2-1 and V is TRBV7-8; D might be TRBD2 (7 bases). The length of the CDR3 is 19 residues. Trimming pared 2 bases from V and 0 bases from J, leaving 20 bases between. In germline, CDR1 is SGHVS, CDR2 FQNEAQ. This CDR3 is CASSLRRVAGAGSYNEQFF. The DNA for the CDR3 is TGTGCCAGCAGCTTACGTAGGGTTGCGGGGGCCGGCTCCTACAATGAGCAGTTCTTC.

The rearrangement uses TRBV7-2 and TRBJ1-6; no definite D call. V was pared by 6 bases and J by 7 bases, with 16 bases between. The length of the CDR3 is 15 residues. From germline, CDR1 is SGHTA and CDR2 FQGNSA. This CDR3 is CASSPLTGVNSPLHF. The CDR3 bases are TGTGCCAGCAGTCCTCTCACGGGAGTCAATTCACCCCTCCACTTT.

This chain links TRBV7-2 with TRBJ1-4, with D uncertain. From germline, CDR1 is SGHTA and CDR2 FQGNSA. V lost 4 bases and J lost 7, with 16 bases in between. The length of the CDR3 is 15 residues. In DNA, the CDR3 is TGTGCCAGCAGCTCGAGGACTGGGATAGGTGAAAAACTGTTTTTT. It is translated as CASSSRTGIGEKLFF.

This clonotype has just a few counts. This rearrangement joins TRBV7-8 to TRBJ2-7; D gene ambiguous. V was cut by 5 bases and J by 3 bases, with 14 bases left in between. Germline V gene lookup returns CDR1 SGHVS and CDR2 FQNEAQ. The CDR3 covers 14 residues. The CDR3, as DNA: TGTGCCAGCAGCCCACGGAGTAGGCGCTACGAGCAGTACTTC. Translation: CASSPRSRRYEQYF. Using reference TRBV7-8 and TRBJ2-7 for the parts outside the CDR3, the full variable domain is GAGVSQSPRYKVAKRGQDVALRCDPISGHVSLFWYQQALGQGPEFLTYFQNEAQLDKSGLPSDRFFAERPEGSVSTLKIQRTQQEDSAVYLCASSPRSRRYEQYFGPGTRLTVT.

This clonotype was counted only a few times. The genes are TRBV20-1 and TRBJ2-7; 8 nucleotides align to TRBD2. The V gene end was trimmed by 6 bases and the J gene end by 7 bases; junction bases not matched to a gene: 14. CDR1 is DFQATT, CDR2 SNEGSKA, per germline (reference sequence). This CDR3 has 14 residues. In nucleotides, the CDR3 is TGCAGTGCCCCGGGGTCGGGAGGGTACGAGGAGCAGTACTTC. Amino acids: CSAPGSGGYEEQYF.

The sample holds a few counts of this clonotype. The chain links TRBV11-2 to TRBJ2-1; a possible D gene is TRBD2 (6 bases). Trimming took 5 bases from V and 3 from J, leaving 17 bases between them. Per the germline V gene, CDR1 is SGHAT and CDR2 is FQNNGV. This CDR3 is built from 16 residues. DNA for the CDR3: TGTGCCAGCAGCCCACCTCCGGGACTTCTCTACAATGAGCAGTTCTTC. Translation gives CASSPPPGLLYNEQFF. Drawing the rest from reference TRBV11-2 and TRBJ2-1, the complete variable domain is EAGVAQSPRYKIIEKRQSVAFWCNPISGHATLYWYQQILGQGPKLLIQFQNNGVVDDSQLPKDRFSAERLKGVDSTLKIQPAKLEDSAVYLCASSPPPGLLYNEQFFGPGTRLTVL.

The V gene is TRBV29-1, the J gene TRBJ2-7; maybe TRBD1 (6 bases). V lost 6 bases and J 0 bases, leaving 12 bases between the germline ends. Germline CDR1 reads SQVTM; CDR2 reads ANQGSEA. This CDR3 comprises 13 residues. The CDR3 spells CSVAPTGSYEQYF. CDR3 nucleotides: TGCAGCGTCGCCCCGACAGGCTCCTACGAGCAGTACTTC.

As for this clonotype: This may be a read error, as it is one base from a much larger clone. The chain has TRBV7-9 and TRBJ1-2; 7 bases are shared with TRBD1. Germline trimming cut 4 bases from V and 2 bases from J; bases unmatched to any gene: 1. The CDR3 totals 13 residues. The germline CDR1 and CDR2 sequences are SEHNR and FQNEAQ (reference sequence). CDR3 residues: CASSWGQNYGYTF. Written as DNA, the CDR3 is TGTGCCAGCAGCTGGGGACAGAACTATGGCTACACCTTC. The full variable domain, in which reference TRBV7-9 and TRBJ1-2 provide the parts outside the CDR3, is DTGVSQNPRHKITKRGQNVTFRCDPISEHNRLYWYRQTLGQGPEFLTYFQNEAQLEKSRLLSDRFSAERPKGSFSTLEIQRTEQGDSAMYLCASSWGQNYGYTFGSGTRLTVV.

The count of this clonotype is one. This chain joins TRBV20-1 and TRBJ2-1, with 9 nucleotides matching TRBD2. The CDR3 consists of 16 residues. Germline assignment: CDR1 DFQATT and CDR2 SNEGSKA (reference sequence). The ends lost 2 bases at V and 8 bases at J; junction bases unmatched: 13. The CDR3 sequence: CSARSPSGGSRDEQFF. The CDR3 bases are TGCAGTGCTAGAAGCCCCAGCGGGGGGTCTAGGGATGAGCAGTTCTTC.

V usage is TRBV7-2 and J usage is TRBJ1-2; 7 bases are a match to TRBD1. V shed 2 bases, J shed 4 bases, and the junction held 7 bases outside the gene matches. CDR1 is SGHTA, CDR2 FQGNSA, per germline. The CDR3 loop spans 15 amino acids. The CDR3 protein is CASSLMGQTLYGYTF. CDR3 bases: TGTGCCAGCAGCTTAATGGGACAGACTCTCTATGGCTACACCTTC.

The chain joins TRBV7-6 to TRBJ1-4; D gene uncertain. The ends were cut back, 5 bases at V and 6 bases at J, with 13 bases in the middle. Germline lookup yields CDR1 SGHVS and CDR2 FNYEAQ. The CDR3 contains 14 residues. The CDR3 DNA is TGTGCCAGCAGCCCCAGCCCGGAGGATGAAAAACTGTTTTTT. This gives the protein CASSPSPEDEKLFF. The full variable domain, with the rest looked up from reference TRBV7-6 and TRBJ1-4, is GAGVSQSPRYKVTKRGQDVALRCDPISGHVSLYWYRQALGQGPEFLTYFNYEAQQDKSGLPNDRFSAERPEGSISTLTIQRTEQRDSAMYRCASSPSPEDEKLFFGSGTQLSVL.

To note about this clonotype: A read error may be the cause here, since a much bigger clone is one base away. This rearrangement joins TRBV7-4 to TRBJ1-2; a weak D match, TRBD1 (5 bases). The V end was cut by 4 bases, the J end by 6 bases, with 6 bases between. The germline V gene has CDR1 SGHVT and CDR2 SQSDAQ. This CDR3 spans 11 amino acids. In DNA, the CDR3 is TGTGCCAGCAGCTCAGGGAATGGCTACACCTTC. This translates into CASSSGNGYTF.